This entry describes one T cell receptor beta chain. Its antigen has not been determined. An end of the junction differs from the germline gene, which may be a read error. This sample was taken from a study of glioma-infiltrating T cells (dated by TCRdb to 2016 to 2017). At the level of the whole study: Glioma tissue, non-neoplastic brain tissue and matched peripheral blood mononuclear cells were used as sources from which TCR alpha- and beta-chain repertoires were sequenced. To measure how far tissue and blood T-cell populations diverged, each tissue-infiltrating repertoire was compared against the peripheral blood repertoire of the same patient. The paired cohort was made up of three low-grade glioma patients, eight or nine primary glioblastoma patients and three non-glioma patients who contributed non-neoplastic brain tissue. Paper-wide results and their limitations: Very few CDR3 sequences were shared between tissue and blood, attributed to high CDR3 diversity and limited sampling. VJ-independent divergence between tissue and blood was below expectation in non-neoplastic patients but above expectation in all gliomas, especially low-grade gliomas. The group comparisons were based on small numbers of patients: three non-neoplastic, three low-grade glioma and eight glioblastoma patients.

TCR alpha and beta CDR3 regions were amplified with the iRepertoire nested amplicon-rescue multiplex PCR (arm-PCR) platform from RNA. The input for one-step reverse transcription and amplification was roughly 90-450 ng of either tissue mRNA or PBMC total RNA. Following bead purification, Illumina adapters were added through a secondary multiplex PCR, and the libraries were then gel-purified between 200 and 400 bp. Libraries carried internal 6-nucleotide barcodes used for demultiplexing. The libraries were sequenced on an Illumina MiSeq using 2x220 or 2x250 nucleotide paired-end reads. From the authors' description of their analysis: FLASH 1.2.11 was used to merge paired reads, and BWA-MEM then aligned the reads to the GRCh37 human genome before TRA and TRB reads were extracted. An IMGT-derived reference of cassette sequences and CDR3 motifs, with pseudogenes included, was used for V and J assignment. Three-frame translation of reads was performed, and productive CDR3s were defined as those with a C...FGXG motif and no stop codons. Unique combinations of V-J cassette pair and CDR3 amino acid sequence were defined as clonotypes. Reads were filtered by Hamming distance, with the threshold set by the sequence error rate of each sample in mapped regions. TCRdb passed the public sequencing reads through fastp at Q25 and MiXCR, retaining productive beta sequences. Every CDR3 protein is listed once, alongside the most common genes and DNA of its rows. TCRdb, rather than the study authors, made the V and J calls. The sample data list tens of thousands of distinct CDR3 sequences, and 35% to 45% of these were observed just once. Of the sample, around two fifths falls within the top ten clones.

Counted from cysteine to phenylalanine, this CDR3 has 15 amino acids. Kept here is only the CDR3 DNA, which spans 45 bases and is read in frame from base 1. Based on the germline V gene (reference sequence), the CDR1 and CDR2 sequences are MNHNY and SVGAGI. The V gene is TRBV6-6 and the J gene is TRBJ2-1; matching of 6 bases hints at TRBD1 as the D gene. The origin of this receptor is a human donor with low-grade glioma or glioblastoma, undergoing nonglioma brain surgery, or in good health (not recorded which). The source material was glioma tissue, nonneoplastic brain tissue, or PBMCs (not recorded which). The CDR3 has the sequence CAGSYVGQSNNEQFF. The nucleotides read TGTGCCGGCAGTTACGTAGGACAGAGCAACAATGAGCAGTTCTTC.